Reported below is one TCR beta chain. Its antigen remains unidentified. These data come from a study of shared clonotypes between healthy human individuals. Researchers partitioned CD4+ cells into CD45RA+ naive and CD45RA-negative memory subsets. Produced via immunoSEQ multiplex PCR; TCRdb's table is partial and in-frame only. The table has roughly 640,000 clones, around 74% seen once; the top ten hold less than 2%. Broader study findings: Larger richness was generally estimated for naive than memory subsets. Sequencing depth was expected to affect clonotype sharing among donors. Generation of non-shared clonotypes was less probable than generation of clonotypes shared by all four donors.

Germline V gives CDR1 MDHEN, CDR2 SYDVKM. The CDR3 length is 13 residues. The ends were cut back, 10 bases at V and 0 bases at J, with 12 bases in the middle. Sequenced: memory CD4+ T cells sorted from blood. Described subset: CD45RA-negative fraction. The TCR was taken from a woman aged 25 to 39 in good health. The chain uses TRBV28 and TRBJ1-1; D gene ambiguous. CDR3 DNA sequence: TGTGCCACCCGACCCTCGGTGAACACTGAAGCTTTCTTT. Its protein product is CATRPSVNTEAFF.